These 20 T cell receptor beta chains share one sample of origin, sequenced in a study of T cell changes during pregnancy in multiple sclerosis. Data came from immunoSEQ multiplex PCR; TCRdb stores just in-frame clones and leaves some out. The sample carries 50,000 to 60,000 clones, just under 90% recorded once. This specimen was CD4+ T cells from peripheral blood mononuclear cells, taken in the first trimester of pregnancy. The receptors come from a female donor with multiple sclerosis, enrolled in a pregnancy study.

The rearrangement joins TRBV9 to TRBJ2-3, with TRBD2 matching 8 bases. CDR3 length: 15 residues. Looked up from germline, CDR1 is SGDLS and CDR2 is YYNGEE. The V and J ends lost 2 bases and 1 base, in that order; junction bases with no gene match: 3. The DNA of the CDR3 is TGTGCCAGCAGCGTCCTAGCGGGTGGCACAGATACGCAGTATTTT. This codes for CASSVLAGGTDTQYF.

The gene calls are TRBV11-3 and TRBJ2-6; unclear D gene. V dropped 2 bases and J dropped 3 bases, with 8 bases sitting between them. Per germline, CDR1 SGHNT and CDR2 YENEEA. The CDR3 has 15 residues. CDR3 in amino acids: CASSLRSGGANVLTF. DNA for the CDR3: TGTGCCAGCAGCTTACGGTCTGGTGGGGCCAACGTCCTGACTTTC.

The V gene is TRBV5-6, the J gene TRBJ2-7; 12 bases match TRBD2. Germline assignment: CDR1 SGHDT and CDR2 YYEEEE. The CDR3 sequence is 17 residues long. V lost 3 bases to trimming and J lost 5 bases; unmatched junction nucleotides: 12. CDR3 sequence (DNA): TGTGCCAGCAGCTCAATTGATGGACTAGCGGGAAAAGACGAGCAGTACTTC. Translating it yields CASSSIDGLAGKDEQYF.

The chain couples TRBV5-4 to TRBJ2-7; TRBD2 aligns across 11 bases. The germline CDR1 and CDR2 sequences are SGHNT and YYREEE (reference sequence). The CDR3 spans 15 residues. V dropped 4 bases and J dropped 0; count of bases not matched to a gene: 3. The CDR3 loop is CASSPSGGSSYEQYF. The CDR3, as DNA: TGTGCCAGCAGCCCTAGCGGGGGGAGCTCCTACGAGCAGTACTTC.

The gene calls are TRBV18 and TRBJ1-6; 10 bases align to TRBD1. The J segment lost 8 bases and the V segment lost 6 bases, leaving 13 bases of the junction unmatched. From germline, CDR1 is KGHSH and CDR2 LQKENI. CDR3 length: 17 residues. The CDR3, as DNA: TGTGCCAGCTCCCAACGGACAGGGGGTGTTTCTGATTCACCCCTCCACTTT. Amino acid sequence: CASSQRTGGVSDSPLHF.

The CDR3 DNA sequence: TGTGCCAGCAAAAGGGAGGGGAAGGTCTACGAGCAGTACTTC. Protein sequence: CASKREGKVYEQYF. The rearrangement uses TRBV7-2 and TRBJ2-7, with TRBD2 identical over 7 bases. The germline V gene encodes CDR1 SGHTA and CDR2 FQGNSA. Trimming removed 7 bases from V and 3 bases from J; junction bases left unmatched: 9. CDR3 length: 14 residues.

The chain employs TRBV7-2 and TRBJ1-2, with D perhaps matching TRBD1 (5 bases). Germline V gene lookup returns CDR1 SGHTA and CDR2 FQGNSA. This CDR3 is 17 amino acids long. Between the trimmed V and J ends, which lost 1 base and 4 bases, there was a span of 19 bases. The CDR3 DNA sequence: TGTGCCAGCAGCTTAGTTCTAAAAAGGGGCATTTCCTATGGCTACACCTTC. As protein: CASSLVLKRGISYGYTF.

The chain joins TRBV28 to TRBJ1-2; D not resolved. Per germline, CDR1 MDHEN and CDR2 SYDVKM. The V and J ends lost 2 bases and 2 bases respectively, with 12 bases between them. The CDR3 spans 15 residues. The CDR3 sequence is CASSLPRTGNYGYTF. The CDR3 DNA sequence: TGTGCCAGCAGTTTACCTCGGACGGGAAACTATGGCTACACCTTC.

The chain is built from TRBV5-1 and TRBJ2-7; a possible D gene is TRBD1 (6 bases). Trimming took 4 bases from V and 2 from J, leaving 13 bases between them. The CDR3 is 14 amino acids. Looked up from germline, CDR1 is SGHRS and CDR2 is YFSETQ. The CDR3 nucleotides are TGCGCCAGCAGCCCTCGGACAGTTACCTACGAGCAGTACTTC. As protein: CASSPRTVTYEQYF.

This rearrangement joins TRBV5-4 to TRBJ2-4, with 8 nucleotides matching TRBD1. Germline V gives CDR1 SGHNT, CDR2 YYREEE (reference sequence). Losses at the gene ends were 0 bases for V and 7 bases for J; bases not matched to a gene: 3. The CDR3 consists of 14 residues. The CDR3 region is CASSLDQGANIQYF. Here the CDR3 DNA reads TGTGCCAGCAGCTTGGACCAGGGGGCGAACATTCAGTACTTC.

The chain recombines TRBV6-1 with TRBJ1-2; D is possibly TRBD1 (6 bases). CDR1 is MNHNS, CDR2 SASEGT, per germline. The V gene lost 6 bases and the J gene lost 7 bases, with 12 bases spanning the gap. The CDR3 has 12 residues. CDR3 amino acids: CASSSGGSGYTF. The CDR3 nucleotides read TGTGCCAGCAGCTCGGGGGGCTCTGGCTACACCTTC.

The chain has TRBV7-6 and TRBJ2-7; a weak D match, TRBD2 (6 bases). With 4 bases removed from V and 1 base from J, the gap between germline ends came to 23 bases. Germline CDR1 is SGHVS and CDR2 is FNYEAQ. The CDR3 covers 18 residues. CDR3 nucleotides: TGTGCCAGCAGCTCCGAACCCGGGCCGGGAGAGGAGTCCTACGAGCAGTACTTC. Protein sequence: CASSSEPGPGEESYEQYF. Full variable domain (remainder filled in from reference TRBV7-6 and TRBJ2-7): GAGVSQSPRYKVTKRGQDVALRCDPISGHVSLYWYRQALGQGPEFLTYFNYEAQQDKSGLPNDRFSAERPEGSISTLTIQRTEQRDSAMYRCASSSEPGPGEESYEQYFGPGTRLTVT.

The rearrangement links TRBV30 to TRBJ1-6, with 8 bases aligning to TRBD1. Germline V gives CDR1 GTSNPN, CDR2 SVGIG (reference sequence). The junction had 5 bases not matched to a gene; V was cut back by 0 bases and J by 7 bases. The CDR3 sequence is 15 residues long. The CDR3 DNA reads TGTGCCTGGAGTGTACTAACAGGGGGAAATTCACCCCTCCACTTT. This translates into CAWSVLTGGNSPLHF.

The rearrangement joins TRBV27 to TRBJ2-3; the match to TRBD1 covers 7 bases. The V gene end was trimmed by 6 bases and the J gene end by 13 bases; junction bases not matched to a gene: 10. The germline V gene encodes CDR1 MNHEY and CDR2 SMNVEV (reference sequence). The CDR3 sequence is 12 residues long. The CDR3 DNA sequence: TGTGCCAGCAGATCGACAGGGTACTCGGAGTATTTT. Amino acids: CASRSTGYSEYF.

The gene calls are TRBV7-2 and TRBJ2-1; TRBD2 agrees at 9 bases. CDR3 length equals 16 residues. Germline CDR1 SGHTA, CDR2 FQGNSA. V lost 3 bases to trimming and J lost 5 bases; unmatched junction nucleotides: 8. The CDR3 sequence: CASSFLASGINNEQFF. The CDR3 DNA reads as TGTGCCAGCAGCTTTTTGGCTAGCGGGATTAACAATGAGCAGTTCTTC. Supplemented by reference TRBV7-2 and TRBJ2-1, the full variable domain reads GAGVSQSPSNKVTEKGKDVELRCDPISGHTALYWYRQSLGQGLEFLIYFQGNSAPDKSGLPSDRFSAERTGGSVSTLTIQRTQQEDSAVYLCASSFLASGINNEQFFGPGTRLTVL.

This chain joins TRBV30 and TRBJ1-2; 8 bases map to TRBD1. Per germline, CDR1 GTSNPN and CDR2 SVGIG (reference sequence). Losses at the gene ends were 6 bases for V and 8 bases for J; bases not matched to a gene: 11. CDR3 length: 13 amino acids. CDR3: CACGQGGLGGYTF. The CDR3 DNA reads TGTGCCTGTGGACAGGGTGGATTGGGAGGCTACACCTTC.

The V and J genes are TRBV6-6 and TRBJ1-6; 9 nucleotides line up with TRBD1. Germline CDR1 reads MNHNY; CDR2 reads SVGAGI (reference sequence). CDR3 length: 15 residues. V was clipped by 6 bases and J by 8 bases; unmatched bases: 8. The chain's CDR3 is CASRGRDRDDSPLHF. For the CDR3, the DNA is TGTGCCAGCAGGGGCAGGGACAGGGACGATTCACCCCTCCACTTT.

V is TRBV7-3 and J is TRBJ2-7; maybe TRBD1 (5 bases). V gave up 5 bases and J gave up 6 bases, with 11 bases separating them. Per germline, CDR1 SGHTA and CDR2 FQGTGA. The CDR3 spans 12 residues. CDR3 in DNA: TGTGCCAGCAGCCCCAGGGTGGGCGAGCAGTACTTC. This encodes CASSPRVGEQYF.

The chain joins TRBV6-5 to TRBJ1-2; D may be TRBD1 (6 bases). V was cut by 5 bases and J by 8 bases, with 12 bases left in between. Germline V gene lookup returns CDR1 MNHEY and CDR2 SVGAGI. The CDR3 is made up of 12 amino acids. CDR3 in amino acids: CASSTGWVGYTF. CDR3 coding DNA: TGTGCCAGCAGTACAGGGTGGGTCGGCTACACCTTC.

This chain links TRBV25-1 with TRBJ2-3; D is undetermined. The CDR3 length is 12 residues. Trimming took 6 bases from V and 0 from J, leaving 4 bases between them. CDR1 and CDR2 from the germline V gene are MGHDK and SYGVNS. CDR3 protein: CASRRSTDTQYF. DNA for the CDR3: TGTGCCAGCAGGAGGAGCACAGATACGCAGTATTTT.